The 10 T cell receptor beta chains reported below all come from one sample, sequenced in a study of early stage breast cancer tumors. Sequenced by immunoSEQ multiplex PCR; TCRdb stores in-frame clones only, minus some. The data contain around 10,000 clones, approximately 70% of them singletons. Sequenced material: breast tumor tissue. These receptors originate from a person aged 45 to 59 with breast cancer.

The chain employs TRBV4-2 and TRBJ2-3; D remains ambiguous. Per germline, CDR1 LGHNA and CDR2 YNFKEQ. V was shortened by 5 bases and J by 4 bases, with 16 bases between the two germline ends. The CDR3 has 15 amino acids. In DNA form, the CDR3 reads TGTGCCAGCAGCAAATCAGCCAGAACATCAGATACGCAGTATTTT. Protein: CASSKSARTSDTQYF.

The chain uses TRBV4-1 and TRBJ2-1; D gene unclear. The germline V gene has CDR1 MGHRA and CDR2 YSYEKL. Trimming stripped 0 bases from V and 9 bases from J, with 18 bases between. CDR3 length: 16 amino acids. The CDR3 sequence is CASSQDDGPTLGEQFF. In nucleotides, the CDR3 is TGCGCCAGCAGCCAAGACGATGGACCCACTCTGGGTGAGCAGTTCTTC.

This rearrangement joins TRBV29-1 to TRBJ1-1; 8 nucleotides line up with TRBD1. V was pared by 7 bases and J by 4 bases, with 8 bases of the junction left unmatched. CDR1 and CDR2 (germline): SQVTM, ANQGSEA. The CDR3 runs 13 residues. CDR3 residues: CSARQGSVTEAFF. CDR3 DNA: TGCAGCGCCCGACAGGGGTCCGTCACTGAAGCTTTCTTT.

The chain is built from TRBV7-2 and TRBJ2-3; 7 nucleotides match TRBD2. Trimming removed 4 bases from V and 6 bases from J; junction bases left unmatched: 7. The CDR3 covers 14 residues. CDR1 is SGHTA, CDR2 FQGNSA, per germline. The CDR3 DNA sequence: TGTGCCAGCAGCTCTAGCGGTGGTTATGATACGCAGTATTTT. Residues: CASSSSGGYDTQYF.

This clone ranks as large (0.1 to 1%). The CDR3 nucleotides read TGTGCCAGCAGCTTAATGGGGGCTAATTCACCCCTCCACTTT. It yields the protein CASSLMGANSPLHF. This chain connects TRBV7-3 to TRBJ1-6, with D maybe TRBD1 (6 bases). CDR3 size: 14 residues. Germline V lookup: CDR1 SGHTA, CDR2 FQGTGA. Trimming stripped 1 base from V and 6 bases from J, with 7 bases between.

The CDR3 loop is CASSLGTDTQYF. The CDR3 bases are TGTGCCAGCAGCTTAGGCACAGATACGCAGTATTTT. The rearrangement joins TRBV7-9 to TRBJ2-3; D is unclear. This CDR3 contains 12 residues. V was shortened by 1 base and J by 1 base, with 0 bases between the two germline ends. Germline CDR1 and CDR2: SEHNR and FQNEAQ (reference sequence). The full variable domain, rest sourced from reference TRBV7-9 and TRBJ2-3, is DTGVSQNPRHKITKRGQNVTFRCDPISEHNRLYWYRQTLGQGPEFLTYFQNEAQLEKSRLLSDRFSAERPKGSFSTLEIQRTEQGDSAMYLCASSLGTDTQYFGPGTRLTVL.

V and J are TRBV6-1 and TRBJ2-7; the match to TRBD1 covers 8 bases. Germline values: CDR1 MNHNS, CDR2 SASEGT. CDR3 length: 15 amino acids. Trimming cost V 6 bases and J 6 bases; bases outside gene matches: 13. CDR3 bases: TGTGCCAGCAGCCGCAGGACAGGGAAGGAGGTCGAGCAGTACTTC. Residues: CASSRRTGKEVEQYF.

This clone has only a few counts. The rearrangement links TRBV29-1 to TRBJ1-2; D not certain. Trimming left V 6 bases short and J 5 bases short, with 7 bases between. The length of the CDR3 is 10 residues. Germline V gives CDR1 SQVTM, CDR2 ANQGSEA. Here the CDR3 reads CSVDEYGYTF. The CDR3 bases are TGCAGCGTGGACGAATATGGCTACACCTTC.

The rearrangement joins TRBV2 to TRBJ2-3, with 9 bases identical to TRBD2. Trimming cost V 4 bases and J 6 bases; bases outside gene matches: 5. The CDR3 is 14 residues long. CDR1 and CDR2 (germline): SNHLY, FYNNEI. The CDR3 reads CASSALAGRDTQYF. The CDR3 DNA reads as TGTGCCAGCAGTGCCCTAGCGGGGAGGGATACGCAGTATTTT.

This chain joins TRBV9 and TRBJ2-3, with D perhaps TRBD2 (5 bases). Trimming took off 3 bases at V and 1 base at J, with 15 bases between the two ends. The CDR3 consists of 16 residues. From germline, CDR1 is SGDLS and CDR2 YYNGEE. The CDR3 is CASSAEEWTGTDTQYF. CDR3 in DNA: TGTGCCAGCAGCGCGGAGGAATGGACGGGCACAGATACGCAGTATTTT.